The T cell receptor beta chain described here comes from a study of cytomegalovirus exposure and HLA in healthy donors. PCR amplification relied on 60 Vbeta primers (plus 13 Jbeta primers). Only in-frame clones appear in the TCRdb table, and some are missing; sequencing was by immunoSEQ multiplex PCR. The profile shows some 200,000 clones, 82% of them singletons. The germline CDR1 and CDR2 sequences are SGHRS and YFSETQ. Trimming stripped 4 bases from V and 1 base from J, with 13 bases between. The CDR3 runs 15 residues. The rearrangement uses TRBV5-1 and TRBJ2-3, with a possible D match to TRBD2 (6 bases). Sequenced sample: PBMCs. This sequence was found in a boy between 2 and 10 years old in good health and CMV-seronegative. The CDR3 DNA sequence: TGCGCCAGCAGCCTCCGGGACTTCCGCACAGATACGCAGTATTTT. Its translation is CASSLRDFRTDTQYF.